A selection of T cell receptor beta chains follows, all from one sample in a study of cytomegalovirus exposure and HLA in healthy donors. Profiled with immunoSEQ multiplex PCR; TCRdb holds only in-frame clones, not every one. This table holds about 360,000 clones, roughly 88% found once. The sample taken for sequencing was PBMCs. The source of these receptors is a woman aged 18-29 years in good health and CMV-seronegative. The CDR3 runs from the conserved cysteine through the conserved F or W. A D gene is named only where the DNA matches it firmly. Size is omitted from some rows. Given values are once, few, many or a class for expanded clones.

cdr3_aa | cdr3_nt | j_call | cdr3_length | v_call | d_call | clone_size
CASKGAGSYNEQFF | TGCGCCAGCAAGGGGGCGGGCTCCTACAATGAGCAGTTCTTC | TRBJ2-1 | 14 | TRBV10-2 | TRBD1 | NA
CASSLSGSSYNEQFF | TGTGCCAGCAGTTTATCCGGGAGCAGCTACAATGAGCAGTTCTTC | TRBJ2-1 | 15 | TRBV28 | NA | once
CASSLGRPDNEQFF | TGTGCCAGCAGTTTGGGCAGACCTGACAATGAGCAGTTCTTC | TRBJ2-1 | 14 | TRBV28 | NA | NA
CASAGERGGELFF | TGTGCCAGCGCGGGGGAGAGGGGCGGGGAGCTGTTTTTT | TRBJ2-2 | 13 | TRBV2 | TRBD2 | NA
CASRPLAENNEQFF | TGTGCCAGCCGACCCCTAGCGGAAAACAATGAGCAGTTCTTC | TRBJ2-1 | 14 | TRBV6-4 | TRBD2 | NA
CASNFPGDPSGNTIYF | TGTGCCAGTAACTTCCCAGGGGACCCCTCTGGAAACACCATATATTTT | TRBJ1-3 | 16 | TRBV19 | NA | NA
CASSDGAGGNTYNEQFF | TGTGCCAGCAGTGATGGAGCGGGGGGTAATACCTACAATGAGCAGTTCTTC | TRBJ2-1 | 17 | TRBV2 | TRBD2 | NA
CASSPGTRYNEQFF | TGTGCCAGCAGCCCCGGGACTAGGTACAATGAGCAGTTCTTC | TRBJ2-1 | 14 | TRBV27 | TRBD2 | NA
CASSLQGLGYEQYF | TGTGCCAGCAGTTTACAGGGTTTGGGCTACGAGCAGTACTTC | TRBJ2-7 | 14 | TRBV27 | NA | NA
CASMGQDNQPQHF | TGTGCCAGCATGGGGCAAGACAATCAGCCCCAGCATTTT | TRBJ1-5 | 13 | TRBV6-1 | NA | few
CASSFEGRTEQFF | TGTGCCAGCAGTTTCGAGGGCCGTACGGAGCAGTTCTTC | TRBJ2-1 | 13 | TRBV27 | NA | NA
CATSRQGADLDTQYF | TGTGCCACCAGCCGCCAGGGGGCGGATCTAGATACGCAGTATTTT | TRBJ2-3 | 15 | TRBV15 | TRBD1 | NA
CASSVGQGELQSEQFF | TGTGCCAGCAGCGTAGGACAGGGGGAGTTACAAAGTGAGCAGTTCTTC | TRBJ2-1 | 16 | TRBV9 | TRBD1 | NA
CASSTGQGTYGEQFF | TGTGCCAGCAGTACCGGACAGGGGACCTATGGGGAGCAGTTCTTC | TRBJ2-1 | 15 | TRBV27 | TRBD1 | NA
CASSQEYRGATDTQYF | TGTGCCAGCAGCCAAGAATACAGGGGAGCGACAGATACGCAGTATTTT | TRBJ2-3 | 16 | TRBV4-2 | TRBD1 | NA
CSVVETQGLEQYF | TGCAGCGTTGTTGAAACCCAGGGGCTCGAGCAGTACTTC | TRBJ2-7 | 13 | TRBV29-1 | NA | NA
CASSLEGRLAGVPETQYF | TGTGCCAGCAGCTTAGAGGGTCGACTAGCGGGAGTCCCGGAGACCCAGTACTTC | TRBJ2-5 | 18 | TRBV7-2 | TRBD2 | NA
CAWSTGGSYNEQFF | TGTGCCTGGAGTACGGGAGGGTCCTACAATGAGCAGTTCTTC | TRBJ2-1 | 14 | TRBV30 | TRBD2 | NA
CATSRVYGPGQPQHF | TGTGCCACCAGCAGAGTGTACGGTCCGGGTCAGCCCCAGCATTTT | TRBJ1-5 | 15 | TRBV15 | NA | few
CASSVSGDTIYF | TGTGCCAGCAGCGTAAGTGGAGACACCATATATTTT | TRBJ1-3 | 12 | TRBV9 | NA | NA
CASSDWGGEETQYF | TGCGCCAGCAGCGATTGGGGCGGCGAAGAGACCCAGTACTTC | TRBJ2-5 | 14 | TRBV5-1 | NA | NA
CASSQGQIYGYTF | TGTGCCAGCAGCCAAGGACAGATCTATGGCTACACCTTC | TRBJ1-2 | 13 | TRBV7-9 | NA | few
CASSLGSTGGLGETQYF | TGCGCCAGCAGCTTGGGCAGTACAGGGGGCCTGGGAGAGACCCAGTACTTC | TRBJ2-5 | 17 | TRBV5-1 | TRBD1 | NA
CSVEKRTSGSYEQYF | TGCAGCGTTGAAAAGCGGACTAGCGGGAGTTACGAGCAGTACTTC | TRBJ2-7 | 15 | TRBV29-1 | TRBD2 | NA
CASSSGLAGGGYYNEQFF | TGCGCCAGCAGCTCGGGACTAGCGGGAGGGGGGTATTACAATGAGCAGTTCTTC | TRBJ2-1 | 18 | TRBV5-1 | TRBD2 | NA
CASTPRGGSYNEQFF | TGTGCCAGCACCCCACGGGGGGGCTCCTACAATGAGCAGTTCTTC | TRBJ2-1 | 15 | TRBV27 | TRBD2 | NA
CASSPGTGTYEQYF | TGTGCCAGCAGCCCCGGGACAGGGACTTACGAGCAGTACTTC | TRBJ2-7 | 14 | TRBV5-5 | TRBD1 | NA
CASRDAAGSAYEQYF | TGTGCCAGCAGGGACGCAGCGGGTAGTGCCTACGAGCAGTACTTC | TRBJ2-7 | 15 | TRBV28 | NA | NA
CASSPRLAGVGDTQYF | TGTGCCAGCAGTCCTAGACTAGCGGGAGTGGGAGATACGCAGTATTTT | TRBJ2-3 | 16 | TRBV28 | TRBD2 | NA
CAWSVRLAGAYEQYF | TGTGCCTGGAGTGTCAGACTAGCGGGGGCCTACGAGCAGTACTTC | TRBJ2-7 | 15 | TRBV30 | TRBD2 | NA
CASTSAAGQLDGYTF | TGTGCCAGCACATCTGCGGCAGGGCAGCTAGATGGCTACACCTTC | TRBJ1-2 | 15 | TRBV27 | NA | NA
CASRPSRVVMNTEAFF | TGTGCCAGCAGACCCTCGCGGGTGGTTATGAACACTGAAGCTTTCTTT | TRBJ1-1 | 16 | TRBV11-2 | NA | NA
CASSLMAGQGSDTQYF | TGTGCCAGCAGCTTGATGGCGGGGCAAGGAAGCGATACGCAGTATTTT | TRBJ2-3 | 16 | TRBV5-4 | NA | NA
CASSQGRAHSYEQYF | TGTGCCAGCAGCCAAGGGCGGGCCCATTCCTACGAGCAGTACTTC | TRBJ2-7 | 15 | TRBV14 | NA | NA
CASSSRQGRLDTEAFF | TGTGCCAGCAGCTCACGACAGGGACGGCTGGACACTGAAGCTTTCTTT | TRBJ1-1 | 16 | TRBV11-2 | TRBD1 | few
CSVATDNEKLFF | TGCAGCGTCGCCACAGATAATGAAAAACTGTTTTTT | TRBJ1-4 | 12 | TRBV29-1 | NA | few
CASSPSGGQPYGYTF | TGCGCCAGCAGCCCATCGGGCGGACAGCCTTATGGCTACACCTTC | TRBJ1-2 | 15 | TRBV4-1 | NA | NA
CASSKGLVTGANVLTF | TGTGCCAGTAGTAAGGGACTAGTAACTGGGGCCAACGTCCTGACTTTC | TRBJ2-6 | 16 | TRBV19 | TRBD2 | few
CASSPTTSGGTDTQYF | TGTGCCAGCAGTCCTACTACTAGCGGAGGCACAGATACGCAGTATTTT | TRBJ2-3 | 16 | TRBV6-6 | TRBD2 | NA
CASSEKYRTYSNQPQHF | TGTGCCAGCAGTGAAAAGTATCGGACTTATAGCAATCAGCCCCAGCATTTT | TRBJ1-5 | 17 | TRBV2 | NA | NA
CASSASWGTSEHNEQFF | TGTGCCAGCAGCGCCTCGTGGGGGACTAGCGAACACAATGAGCAGTTCTTC | TRBJ2-1 | 17 | TRBV14 | TRBD2 | NA
CASSVSGSQGEQFF | TGTGCCAGCAGCGTTAGCGGGAGTCAAGGAGAGCAGTTCTTC | TRBJ2-1 | 14 | TRBV9 | TRBD2 | NA
CASSQASSRDQPQHF | TGCGCCAGCAGCCAAGCGTCTTCCAGGGATCAGCCCCAGCATTTT | TRBJ1-5 | 15 | TRBV4-1 | NA | NA
CASKHKLARDPDTQYF | TGCGCCAGCAAACATAAACTAGCGCGGGACCCAGATACGCAGTATTTT | TRBJ2-3 | 16 | TRBV5-1 | TRBD2 | NA
CASRITSTDTQYF | TGTGCCAGCAGAATAACTAGCACAGATACGCAGTATTTT | TRBJ2-3 | 13 | TRBV6-1 | NA | NA
CASSPLTGTSAGELFF | TGCGCCAGCAGCCCGCTTACAGGGACCTCAGCCGGGGAGCTGTTTTTT | TRBJ2-2 | 16 | TRBV5-1 | NA | NA
CASSLNGNGEQFF | TGTGCCAGCAGCTTGAACGGGAATGGTGAGCAGTTCTTC | TRBJ2-1 | 13 | TRBV7-8 | NA | NA
CASSHAGQGAHEQYF | TGTGCCAGCAGTCACGCCGGACAGGGCGCCCACGAGCAGTACTTC | TRBJ2-7 | 15 | TRBV6-5 | TRBD1 | NA
CASSDPTTGGMNTEAFF | TGTGCCAGCAGTGACCCTACGACAGGGGGCATGAACACTGAAGCTTTCTTT | TRBJ1-1 | 17 | TRBV6-4 | TRBD1 | NA